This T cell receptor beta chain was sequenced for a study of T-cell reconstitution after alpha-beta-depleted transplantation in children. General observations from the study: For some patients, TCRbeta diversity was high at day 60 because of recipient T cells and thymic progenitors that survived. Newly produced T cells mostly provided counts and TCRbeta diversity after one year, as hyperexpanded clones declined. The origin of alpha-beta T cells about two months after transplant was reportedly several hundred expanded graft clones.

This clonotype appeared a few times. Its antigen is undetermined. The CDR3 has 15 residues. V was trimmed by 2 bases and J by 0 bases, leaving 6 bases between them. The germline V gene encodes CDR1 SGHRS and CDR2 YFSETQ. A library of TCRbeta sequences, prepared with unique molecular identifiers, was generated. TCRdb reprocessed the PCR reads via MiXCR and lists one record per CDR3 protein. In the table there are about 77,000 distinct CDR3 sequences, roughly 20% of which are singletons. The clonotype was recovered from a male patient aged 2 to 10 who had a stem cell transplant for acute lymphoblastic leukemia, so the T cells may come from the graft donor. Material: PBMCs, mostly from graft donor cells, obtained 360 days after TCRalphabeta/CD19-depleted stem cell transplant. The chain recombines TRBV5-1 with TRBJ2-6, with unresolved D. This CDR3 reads CASSFRRSGANVLTF. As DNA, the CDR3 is TGCGCCAGCAGCTTCAGGCGCTCTGGGGCCAACGTCCTGACTTTC.